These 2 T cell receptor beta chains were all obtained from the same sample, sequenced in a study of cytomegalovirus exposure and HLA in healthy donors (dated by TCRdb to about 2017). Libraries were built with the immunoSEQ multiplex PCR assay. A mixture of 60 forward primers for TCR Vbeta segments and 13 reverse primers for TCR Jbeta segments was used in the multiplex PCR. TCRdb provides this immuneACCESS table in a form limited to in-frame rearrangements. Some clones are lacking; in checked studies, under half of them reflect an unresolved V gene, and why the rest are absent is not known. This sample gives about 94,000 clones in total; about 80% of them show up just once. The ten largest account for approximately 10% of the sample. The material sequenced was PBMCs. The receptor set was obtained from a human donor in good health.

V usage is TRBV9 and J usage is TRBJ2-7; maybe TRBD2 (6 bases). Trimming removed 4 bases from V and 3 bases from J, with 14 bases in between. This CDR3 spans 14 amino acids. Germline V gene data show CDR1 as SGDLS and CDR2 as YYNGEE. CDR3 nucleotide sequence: TGTGCCAGCAGCTCGGGACTCCCAAACTACGAGCAGTACTTC. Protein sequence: CASSSGLPNYEQYF.

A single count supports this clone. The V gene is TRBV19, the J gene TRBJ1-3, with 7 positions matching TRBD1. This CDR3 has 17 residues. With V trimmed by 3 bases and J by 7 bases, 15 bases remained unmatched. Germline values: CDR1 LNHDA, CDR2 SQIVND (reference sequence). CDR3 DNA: TGTGCCAGTAGTATCCGGGGGATACCGGGACAGTTCAACACCATATATTTT. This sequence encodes CASSIRGIPGQFNTIYF.